A selection of T cell receptor beta chains follows, all from one sample in a study of blood T cell dynamics during melanoma immunotherapy. Data came from immunoSEQ multiplex PCR; TCRdb stores just in-frame clones and leaves some out. The sample yields roughly 9,500 clones, 85% to 90% seen once. This specimen was blood, taken from a patient treated with checkpoint blockade. These receptors all stem from a human donor with melanoma. Both conserved end residues are part of each CDR3. A clone size is listed for some rows: how often the clone was seen (once, few, many), or a class if it is expanded.

abundance: few
v_gene: TRBV27
CDR3aa: CASSPTGSSYEQYF

abundance: -
v_gene: TRBV6-5
CDR3aa: CASSPRGQGGYEQYF

abundance: -
v_gene: TRBV7-9
CDR3aa: CASSSTGGAETQYF

abundance: -
v_gene: TRBV29-1
CDR3aa: CSVDGSGGGEAFF

abundance: -
v_gene: TRBV7-8
CDR3aa: CASSPNRDRAFF

abundance: -
v_gene: TRBV5-8
CDR3aa: CASSPPDTQYF

abundance: -
v_gene: TRBV6-5
CDR3aa: CASSYAASTDTQYF

abundance: -
v_gene: TRBV28
CDR3aa: CASSLYRRPLEQYF

abundance: few
v_gene: TRBV29-1
CDR3aa: CSALRAGDTEAFF

abundance: -
v_gene: TRBV21-1
CDR3aa: CASSKATDSPCLLYGYTF

abundance: -
v_gene: TRBV4-1
CDR3aa: CASSQGAGIPNNEQFF

abundance: -
v_gene: TRBV5-1
CDR3aa: CASSGDSSTDTQYF

abundance: -
v_gene: TRBV19
CDR3aa: CASSILLAGGHYEQYF

abundance: -
v_gene: TRBV5-6
CDR3aa: CASSRRRGEQFF

abundance: -
v_gene: TRBV19
CDR3aa: CASSMEGTGNTEAFF

abundance: -
v_gene: TRBV2
CDR3aa: CASRARTSGRDEQFF

abundance: -
v_gene: TRBV19
CDR3aa: CASSQQGGYEQYF

abundance: -
v_gene: TRBV28
CDR3aa: CASSLSWGSYEQYF

abundance: -
v_gene: TRBV20-1
CDR3aa: CSARDEETQYF

abundance: -
v_gene: TRBV11-2
CDR3aa: CASSLDLVGLRRDTQYF

abundance: once
v_gene: TRBV25-1
CDR3aa: CASRLAGGYEQYF

abundance: -
v_gene: TRBV29-1
CDR3aa: CSVVGPEQYF

abundance: -
v_gene: TRBV7-3
CDR3aa: CASSDSTGELFF

abundance: -
v_gene: TRBV9
CDR3aa: CASSAIAGGFYNEQFF

abundance: -
v_gene: TRBV7-2
CDR3aa: CASSLWGAPRDGYTF

abundance: -
v_gene: TRBV29-1
CDR3aa: CSTHGTSGSGEQFF

abundance: -
v_gene: TRBV28
CDR3aa: CASSPTRPTRPTQYF

abundance: once
v_gene: TRBV28
CDR3aa: CASSLAGATDTQYF

abundance: -
v_gene: TRBV28
CDR3aa: CASSYQNGYTF

abundance: -
v_gene: TRBV29-1
CDR3aa: CSAGGAANEKLFF

abundance: -
v_gene: TRBV27
CDR3aa: CASSPGLAGRPSYNEQFF

abundance: -
v_gene: TRBV29-1
CDR3aa: CSGGQGAYGYTF